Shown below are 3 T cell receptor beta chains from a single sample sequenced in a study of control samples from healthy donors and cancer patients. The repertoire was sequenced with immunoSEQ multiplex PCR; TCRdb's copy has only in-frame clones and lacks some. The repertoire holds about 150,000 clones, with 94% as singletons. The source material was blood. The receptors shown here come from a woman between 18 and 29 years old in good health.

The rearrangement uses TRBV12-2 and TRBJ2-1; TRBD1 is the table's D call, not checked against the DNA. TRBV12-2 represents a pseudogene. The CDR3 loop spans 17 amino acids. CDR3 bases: TGTGCAAGTCGCTCCCCGGAAGAGCCAGGGGAGAACAATGAGCAGTTCTTC. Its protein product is CASRSPEEPGENNEQFF.

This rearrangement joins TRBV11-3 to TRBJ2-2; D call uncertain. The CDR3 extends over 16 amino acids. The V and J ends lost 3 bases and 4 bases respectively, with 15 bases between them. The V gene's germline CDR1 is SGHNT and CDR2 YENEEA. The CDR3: CASSFRQQRITGELFF. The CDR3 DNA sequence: TGTGCCAGCAGCTTTCGGCAACAGAGGATCACCGGGGAGCTGTTTTTT.

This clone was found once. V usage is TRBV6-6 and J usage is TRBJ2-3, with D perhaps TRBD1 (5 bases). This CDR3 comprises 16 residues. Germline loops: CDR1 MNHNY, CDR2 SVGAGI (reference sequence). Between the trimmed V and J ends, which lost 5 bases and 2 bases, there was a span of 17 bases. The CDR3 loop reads CASSPREMGATDTQYF. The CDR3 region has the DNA TGTGCCAGCAGTCCCAGGGAAATGGGCGCCACAGATACGCAGTATTTT.